This T cell receptor (beta chain) was recorded in a study of siplizumab effects on memory and regulatory T cells. Study-wide results and limits: Apparently more diverse than memory cells, naive T cells also seemed major alloresponse contributors.

A remark on this clone: What it binds is unknown.

Cells from the mixed lymphocyte reaction underwent coculture for five to six days at 37 degrees C. Germline V gene lookup returns CDR1 SGHTA and CDR2 FQGNSA. This CDR3 is 12 amino acids long. The V and J ends lost 4 bases and 6 bases respectively, with 8 bases between them. This table comes from immunoSEQ multiplex PCR, and its TCRdb copy is limited to in-frame clones, with some not included. The repertoire holds 9,500 to 13,000 clones, with approximately 40% as singletons. This chain connects TRBV7-2 to TRBJ2-3; D not resolved. The clonotype was recovered from a human donor in good health; the cells came from an allogeneic mixed lymphocyte reaction. Sequences were obtained from CFSE-low (dividing) CD8+ T cells sorted from an allogeneic mixed lymphocyte reaction. CDR3 nucleotide sequence: TGTGCCAGCAGCTCAGCATGGGATACGCAGTATTTT. This sequence encodes CASSSAWDTQYF.